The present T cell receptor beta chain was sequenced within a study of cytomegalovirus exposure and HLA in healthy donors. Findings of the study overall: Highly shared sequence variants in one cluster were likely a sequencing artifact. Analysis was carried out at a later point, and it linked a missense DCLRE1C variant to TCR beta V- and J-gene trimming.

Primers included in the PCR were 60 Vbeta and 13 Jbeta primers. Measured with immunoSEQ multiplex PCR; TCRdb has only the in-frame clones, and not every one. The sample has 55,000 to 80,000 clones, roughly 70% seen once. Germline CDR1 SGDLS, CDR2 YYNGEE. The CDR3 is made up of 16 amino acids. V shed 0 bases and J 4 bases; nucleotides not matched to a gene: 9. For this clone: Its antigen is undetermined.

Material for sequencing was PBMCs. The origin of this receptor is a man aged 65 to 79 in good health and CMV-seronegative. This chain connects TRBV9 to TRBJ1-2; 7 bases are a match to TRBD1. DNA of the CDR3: TGTGCCAGCAGCGTAGGAGGAGCACGGGACAGCTATGGCTACACCTTC. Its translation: CASSVGGARDSYGYTF.